The TCR beta chain under discussion was sequenced for a study of T cells in Graves' hyperthyroidism and ophthalmopathy. Study-wide points: In blood, most of the thyroid clonotypes expanded above 0.001 were also present.

Amplified regions were TCR beta CDR3 sequences from RNA transcripts. The TCR CDR3 first-round RT-PCR relied on the HTBI primer set. TCRdb called the multiplex PCR reads again in MiXCR, with one record for every CDR3 protein. The sample contains fewer than 450,000 distinct CDR3 sequences, roughly 15% of which appear only once. Per the germline V gene, CDR1 is LGHDT and CDR2 is YNNKEL (reference sequence). The length of the CDR3 is 16 residues. Trimming took 6 bases from V and 10 from J; bases not matched to a gene: 13. PBMCs stemmed from around 10 ml fresh peripheral blood. On this clonotype: Its antigen is as yet unknown.

The chain uses TRBV3-1 and TRBJ2-5; 14 nucleotides match TRBD2. This TCR derives from a woman aged 55-70 years with Graves' ophthalmopathy. Material for sequencing was blood. The CDR3 DNA sequence: TGTGCCAGCAGTCCAGAGACTAGCGGGAGGGTGGGAGTCCAGTACTTC. Translation gives CASSPETSGRVGVQYF.